This T cell receptor beta chain was documented in a study of glioma-infiltrating T cells after dendritic cell vaccination. Overall study: Samples are from glioblastoma patients in Phase I and II dendritic cell vaccine trials. Patients received autologous tumor lysate-pulsed dendritic cell vaccination between about 2003 and 2013.

The data were produced by immunoSEQ multiplex PCR, yet TCRdb's version contains in-frame clones alone and is incomplete. This sample yields about 82,000 clones, of which roughly 89% are seen a single time; approximately 3.4% belongs to the top ten. The study, taken as a whole, reports: TCR clonality showed no direct relationship with survival. Longer survival after dendritic cell vaccination followed higher pretreatment TIL content.

In regard to this clone: As yet, its antigen is unknown.

The junction had 6 bases not matched to a gene; V was cut back by 3 bases and J by 4 bases. Germline CDR1 reads MGHDK; CDR2 reads SYGVNS. The CDR3 contains 15 residues. This TCR derives from a human donor with glioblastoma. The sample was blood, taken before dendritic cell vaccination. The V call is TRBV25-1, the J call TRBJ2-3; TRBD2 aligns across 8 bases. CDR3 nucleotides: TGTGCCAGCAGTGAGCGCCTCGGGGGGGCAGATACGCAGTATTTT. Amino acid sequence: CASSERLGGADTQYF. The full variable domain, with the rest looked up from reference TRBV25-1 and TRBJ2-3, is EADIYQTPRYLVIGTGKKITLECSQTMGHDKMYWYQQDPGMELHLIHYSYGVNSTEKGDLSSESTVSRIRTEHFPLTLESARPSHTSQYLCASSERLGGADTQYFGPGTRLTVL.